Shown below are 32 T cell receptor beta chains from a single sample sequenced in a study of cytomegalovirus exposure and HLA in healthy donors. In the PCR, 60 Vbeta and 13 Jbeta primers were used. TCRdb's copy holds only in-frame clones and misses some; the assay was immunoSEQ multiplex PCR. Of approximately 160,000 clones in the sample, 80% were seen once. The material sequenced was PBMCs. The receptor source for this set is a man aged 30-40 years in good health and CMV-seropositive.

Points on this clone: A junction boundary mismatches the germline segment, possibly from a read error. The V call is TRBV6-5, the J call TRBJ1-6; perhaps TRBD1 as D (6 bases). In germline, CDR1 is MNHEY, CDR2 SVGAGI. This CDR3 spans 13 amino acids. The CDR3, as DNA: TGTGCCAGCAGGGGGGCACAGAATTCCCCCCTCCACTTT. It yields the protein CASRGAQNSPLHF.

The chain uses TRBV6-4 and TRBJ2-2; D may be TRBD2 (5 bases). This CDR3 region has 14 residues. Between the trimmed V and J ends, which lost 0 bases and 6 bases, there was a span of 8 bases. Germline V CDR1 and CDR2: MRHNA, SNTAGT. The CDR3 DNA sequence: TGTGCCAGCAGTGACTCAGGTAGCGCCGGGGAGCTGTTTTTT. The encoded protein is CASSDSGSAGELFF.

The J gene is TRBJ1-2, the V gene TRBV29-1; D may be TRBD1 (5 bases). This CDR3 has 14 residues. Deletions cut 6 bases from V and 0 bases from J, with 14 bases between. Germline V lookup: CDR1 SQVTM, CDR2 ANQGSEA. CDR3 residues: CSVGLRHANYGYTF. As DNA, the CDR3 is TGCAGCGTGGGGCTGAGACACGCTAACTATGGCTACACCTTC.

This clone has a handful of counts. V is TRBV28 and J is TRBJ2-7; possibly TRBD2 for D (6 bases). CDR1 is MDHEN and CDR2 is SYDVKM in the germline V gene. CDR3 length: 17 amino acids. Trimming took off 2 bases at V and 2 bases at J, with 19 bases between the two ends. The CDR3 DNA follows: TGTGCCAGCAGTTTAGCGTCGGAAAGGACTACTCCCTACGAGCAGTACTTC. This sequence encodes CASSLASERTTPYEQYF. The complete variable domain, with remaining parts taken from reference TRBV28 and TRBJ2-7, reads DVKVTQSSRYLVKRTGEKVFLECVQDMDHENMFWYRQDPGLGLRLIYFSYDVKMKEKGDIPEGYSVSREKKERFSLILESASTNQTSMYLCASSLASERTTPYEQYFGPGTRLTVT.

This clone has only a few counts. The V gene is TRBV11-3, the J gene TRBJ2-7; D is perhaps TRBD1 (5 bases). This CDR3 comprises 15 residues. Trimming shortened V by 0 bases and J by 3 bases, and 12 bases separated the two germline ends. The germline CDR1 and CDR2 sequences are SGHNT and YENEEA. The CDR3 is CASSLDLDRNYEQYF. DNA of the CDR3: TGTGCCAGCAGCTTAGATCTTGACAGAAACTACGAGCAGTACTTC.

V and J are TRBV4-3 and TRBJ2-1; possibly TRBD2 for D (6 bases). With 3 bases removed from V and 3 bases from J, the gap between germline ends came to 18 bases. Per germline, CDR1 LGHNA and CDR2 YSLEER. The CDR3 contains 17 residues. The CDR3 sequence is CASSHREQWRFYNEQFF. As DNA, the CDR3 is TGCGCCAGCAGCCATCGGGAGCAGTGGCGTTTCTACAATGAGCAGTTCTTC.

The chain employs TRBV6-1 and TRBJ2-7; a weak D match, TRBD2 (5 bases). The CDR3 covers 14 residues. Germline V gene lookup returns CDR1 MNHNS and CDR2 SASEGT. Trimming cost V 7 bases and J 6 bases, with 19 bases left between them. CDR3 sequence (DNA): TGTGCCAGCATATGGACTTACGTCGACGGCGAGCAGTACTTC. This gives the protein CASIWTYVDGEQYF.

This clone was observed a few times. The rearrangement uses TRBV6-4 and TRBJ2-3; 10 nucleotides match TRBD2. Germline CDR1 reads MRHNA; CDR2 reads SNTAGT. The CDR3 loop spans 15 amino acids. V lost 4 bases to trimming and J lost 1 base; unmatched junction nucleotides: 2. CDR3 region: CASSAGTSGTDTQYF. Written as DNA, the CDR3 is TGTGCCAGCAGTGCTGGGACTAGCGGCACAGATACGCAGTATTTT.

This chain joins TRBV15 and TRBJ2-7; 9 nucleotides match TRBD1. The CDR3 loop spans 14 amino acids. The V gene end was trimmed by 3 bases and the J gene end by 2 bases; junction bases not matched to a gene: 2. Germline V lookup: CDR1 LNHNV, CDR2 YYDKDF (reference sequence). CDR3 protein: CATSRGDRAYEQYF. The CDR3 bases are TGTGCCACCAGCAGGGGGGACAGGGCCTACGAGCAGTACTTC. The whole variable domain, filled in from reference TRBV15 and TRBJ2-7, reads DAMVIQNPRYQVTQFGKPVTLSCSQTLNHNVMYWYQQKSSQAPKLLFHYYDKDFNNEADTPDNFQSRRPNTSFCFLDIRSPGLGDTAMYLCATSRGDRAYEQYFGPGTRLTVT.

CDR3 loop: CATSRDVRQGFTF. The CDR3 DNA follows: TGTGCCACCAGCAGAGATGTAAGGCAGGGGTTCACCTTC. The chain carries TRBV15 and TRBJ1-2; tentative D call: TRBD1 (6 bases). The CDR3 is 13 amino acids. V was trimmed by 0 bases and J by 13 bases, leaving 15 bases between them. Germline loops: CDR1 LNHNV, CDR2 YYDKDF (reference sequence).

This clone was recorded a few times. The chain links TRBV9 to TRBJ2-2; 12 bases map to TRBD2. CDR3 length: 16 amino acids. CDR1 and CDR2 (germline): SGDLS, YYNGEE. After removal of 3 bases from V and 2 bases from J, the junction contained 2 bases not matched to a gene. CDR3 sequence: CASSETSGGNTGELFF. CDR3 DNA: TGTGCCAGCAGCGAGACTAGCGGGGGCAACACCGGGGAGCTGTTTTTT.

This chain joins TRBV7-9 and TRBJ2-1; D is possibly TRBD2 (5 bases). This CDR3 region has 15 residues. Germline V gene data show CDR1 as SEHNR and CDR2 as FQNEAQ (reference sequence). Trimming shortened V by 3 bases and J by 1 base, and 10 bases separated the two germline ends. CDR3 DNA: TGTGCCAGCAGCTTCACTCCGGGGTCCTACAATGAGCAGTTCTTC. Translated: CASSFTPGSYNEQFF.

This clone has just a few counts. V is TRBV10-1 and J is TRBJ2-1, with D possibly TRBD2 on 5 matching bases. In germline, CDR1 is WNHNN, CDR2 SYGVQD (reference sequence). There are 14 residues in the CDR3. Trimming removed 3 bases at V and 5 bases at J, with 11 bases between. CDR3 loop: CASSETSLHNEQFF. CDR3 bases: TGCGCCAGCAGTGAAACTAGTTTACACAATGAGCAGTTCTTC.

V gene TRBV29-1 combines with J gene TRBJ2-3; tentatively, D is TRBD1 (6 bases). The germline gives CDR1 SQVTM, CDR2 ANQGSEA. Trimming left V 4 bases short and J 2 bases short, with 10 bases between. The CDR3 runs 13 residues. The CDR3 bases are TGCAGCGTTGGTGGGGGCCCCACAGATACGCAGTATTTT. Translating gives CSVGGGPTDTQYF.

This chain links TRBV28 with TRBJ1-5; TRBD1 matches at 7 bases. The germline V gene encodes CDR1 MDHEN and CDR2 SYDVKM. CDR3 length equals 14 residues. J gave up 3 bases and V 5 bases, and 4 bases lay outside the gene matches. The CDR3 here is CASSLGTANQPQHF. The CDR3 bases are TGTGCCAGCAGTCTGGGGACAGCCAATCAGCCCCAGCATTTT.

The chain employs TRBV9 and TRBJ2-7; 10 bases are shared with TRBD1. CDR3 length: 15 amino acids. Per germline, CDR1 SGDLS and CDR2 YYNGEE. V was pared by 4 bases and J by 2 bases, with 6 bases of the junction left unmatched. The CDR3 is CASSPYGQGAYEQYF. In DNA form, the CDR3 reads TGTGCCAGCAGCCCCTACGGACAGGGGGCCTACGAGCAGTACTTC.

The chain is built from TRBV15 and TRBJ2-3; tentatively, D is TRBD2 (6 bases). Germline CDR1 is LNHNV and CDR2 is YYDKDF (reference sequence). The CDR3 spans 15 residues. V lost 4 bases and J 3 bases, leaving 14 bases between the germline ends. The CDR3 sequence: CATSKAAGRTDTQYF. DNA of the CDR3: TGTGCCACCAGCAAAGCGGCGGGACGGACAGATACGCAGTATTTT.

The CDR3 spells CASTQPRGQGIYGYTF. The CDR3 DNA sequence: TGTGCCAGCACCCAACCTCGGGGACAGGGCATATATGGCTACACCTTC. The chain is built from TRBV7-9 and TRBJ1-2; 9 bases map to TRBD1. V was clipped by 7 bases and J by 5 bases; unmatched bases: 14. CDR1 is SEHNR and CDR2 is FQNEAQ in the germline V gene (reference sequence). The CDR3 is 16 residues long. Drawing the rest from reference TRBV7-9 and TRBJ1-2, the complete variable domain is DTGVSQNPRHKITKRGQNVTFRCDPISEHNRLYWYRQTLGQGPEFLTYFQNEAQLEKSRLLSDRFSAERPKGSFSTLEIQRTEQGDSAMYLCASTQPRGQGIYGYTFGSGTRLTVV.

This clone was detected only once. The chain uses TRBV30 and TRBJ1-2, with no clear D. CDR1 GTSNPN and CDR2 SVGIG come from the germline V gene (reference sequence). Trimming removed 5 bases from V and 0 bases from J, with 13 bases in between. CDR3 length: 14 residues. CDR3 region: CAWVERLPNYGYTF. In nucleotides, the CDR3 is TGTGCCTGGGTGGAGCGCCTACCTAACTATGGCTACACCTTC.

V gene TRBV7-9 combines with J gene TRBJ2-2; D gene ambiguous. This CDR3 has 13 residues. The germline V gene encodes CDR1 SEHNR and CDR2 FQNEAQ (reference sequence). V shed 2 bases and J shed 4 bases, with 5 bases lying between them. CDR3 sequence (DNA): TGTGCCAGCAGCTTACAGGCCACCGGGGAGCTGTTTTTT. Amino acids: CASSLQATGELFF.

The chain carries TRBV7-2 and TRBJ1-1, with 7 positions matching TRBD1. Germline CDR1 and CDR2: SGHTA and FQGNSA. This CDR3 is 13 amino acids long. V was clipped by 5 bases and J by 4 bases; unmatched bases: 4. The CDR3 DNA is TGTGCCAGCAGCCGACAGGGCATCACTGAAGCTTTCTTT. As protein: CASSRQGITEAFF.

V usage is TRBV19 and J usage is TRBJ1-3; D unclear. Germline loops: CDR1 LNHDA, CDR2 SQIVND (reference sequence). Trimming shortened V by 5 bases and J by 1 base, and 12 bases separated the two germline ends. CDR3 size: 15 residues. In DNA form, the CDR3 reads TGTGCCAGTAGTCCGTGGATGAGGTCTGGAAACACCATATATTTT. Amino acids: CASSPWMRSGNTIYF.

The chain joins TRBV10-1 to TRBJ2-2; 7 positions match TRBD2. Trimming removed 2 bases from V and 7 bases from J; junction bases left unmatched: 7. Germline assignment: CDR1 WNHNN and CDR2 SYGVQD (reference sequence). This CDR3 region has 15 residues. CDR3 sequence reads: CASSEPGGFGGELFF. The CDR3 bases are TGCGCCAGCAGTGAGCCGGGGGGATTTGGCGGGGAGCTGTTTTTT.

This chain uses TRBV4-1 with TRBJ1-2; perhaps TRBD1 as D (6 bases). The V end was cut by 2 bases, the J end by 6 bases, with 13 bases between. Germline V lookup: CDR1 MGHRA, CDR2 YSYEKL. The CDR3 has 14 amino acids. In DNA, the CDR3 is TGCGCCAGCAGCCAACGTACAGGGTGGAATGGCTACACCTTC. This codes for CASSQRTGWNGYTF.

The V and J genes are TRBV6-4 and TRBJ2-7, with D unresolved. The CDR3 contains 15 residues. Trimming left V 0 bases short and J 6 bases short, with 15 bases between. Germline V lookup: CDR1 MRHNA, CDR2 SNTAGT. CDR3: CASSDSLASPSEQYF. CDR3 nucleotide sequence: TGTGCCAGCAGTGACTCGTTGGCTAGTCCCAGCGAGCAGTACTTC.

The count of this clone is one. The V call is TRBV6-5, the J call TRBJ1-2, with D perhaps matching TRBD1 (6 bases). Germline loops: CDR1 MNHEY, CDR2 SVGAGI. Trimming pared 1 base from V and 8 bases from J, leaving 14 bases between. This CDR3 contains 14 residues. The CDR3 reads CASSYLRGPEGYTF. CDR3 nucleotides: TGTGCCAGCAGTTACTTGCGGGGGCCGGAGGGCTACACCTTC.

The rearrangement links TRBV11-2 to TRBJ2-1; 9 nucleotides match TRBD2. CDR3 length: 14 amino acids. The trim removed 4 bases at V and 4 bases at J, leaving 2 bases unmatched. Germline-derived CDR1 and CDR2 are SGHAT and FQNNGV. The CDR3 bases are TGTGCCAGCAGCTCCCTAGCGGGATACAATGAGCAGTTCTTC. It is translated as CASSSLAGYNEQFF.

This chain connects TRBV6-5 to TRBJ2-7; perhaps TRBD2 as D (5 bases). The CDR3 is 13 residues long. V lost 7 bases to trimming and J lost 2 bases, with 12 bases between them. Germline CDR1 is MNHEY and CDR2 is SVGAGI. The DNA for the CDR3 is TGTGCCAGCAACCCGAGGGAAACCTACGAGCAGTACTTC. Translated: CASNPRETYEQYF.

The chain employs TRBV7-9 and TRBJ1-2; possibly TRBD1 for D (6 bases). Germline CDR1 and CDR2: SEHNR and FQNEAQ (reference sequence). CDR3 length equals 13 residues. V lost 3 bases and J 6 bases, leaving 11 bases between the germline ends. The CDR3 sequence is CASSFSEGDGYTF. The CDR3 bases are TGTGCCAGCAGCTTCTCCGAGGGGGATGGCTACACCTTC.

CDR3 coding DNA: TGTGCCAGTAGTATCCGACAGCCCCGGCCGACCCAGTACTTC. Its translation is CASSIRQPRPTQYF. V gene TRBV19 combines with J gene TRBJ2-5; possible D gene TRBD1, 5 bases. This CDR3 spans 14 amino acids. V dropped 3 bases and J dropped 7 bases, with 15 bases sitting between them. Per the germline V gene, CDR1 is LNHDA and CDR2 is SQIVND (reference sequence).

V and J are TRBV7-9 and TRBJ2-7; 8 nucleotides align to TRBD2. Germline-derived CDR1 and CDR2 are SEHNR and FQNEAQ (reference sequence). The CDR3 is 16 residues long. V shed 1 base, J shed 5 bases, and the junction held 10 bases outside the gene matches. The CDR3 DNA sequence: TGTGCCAGCAGCTTAGTTCTCTCCGCGACTAGCGACGAGCAGTACTTC. Amino acids: CASSLVLSATSDEQYF.

This clone appeared a few times. The chain couples TRBV14 to TRBJ1-1, with no clear D. The V end lost 5 bases, the J end lost 1 base, and 11 bases lay between the germline ends. Germline loops: CDR1 SGHDN, CDR2 FVKESK. This CDR3 has 14 amino acids. CDR3: CASSFRNSNTEAFF. The CDR3 bases are TGTGCCAGCAGCTTCAGGAATTCGAACACTGAAGCTTTCTTT.